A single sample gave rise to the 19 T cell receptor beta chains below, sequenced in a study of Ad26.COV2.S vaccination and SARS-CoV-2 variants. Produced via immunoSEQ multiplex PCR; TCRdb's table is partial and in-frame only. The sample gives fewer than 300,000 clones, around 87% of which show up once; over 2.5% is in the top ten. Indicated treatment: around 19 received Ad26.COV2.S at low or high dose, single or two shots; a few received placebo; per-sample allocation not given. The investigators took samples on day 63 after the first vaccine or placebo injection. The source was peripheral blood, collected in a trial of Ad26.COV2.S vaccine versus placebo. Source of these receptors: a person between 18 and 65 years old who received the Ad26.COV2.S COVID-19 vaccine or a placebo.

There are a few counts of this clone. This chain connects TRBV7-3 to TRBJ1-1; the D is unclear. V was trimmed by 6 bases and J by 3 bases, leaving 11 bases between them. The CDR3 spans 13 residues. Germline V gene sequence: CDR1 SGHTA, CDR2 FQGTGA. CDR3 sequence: CASRYWTDTEAFF. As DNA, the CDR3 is TGTGCCAGCAGATATTGGACGGACACTGAAGCTTTCTTT.

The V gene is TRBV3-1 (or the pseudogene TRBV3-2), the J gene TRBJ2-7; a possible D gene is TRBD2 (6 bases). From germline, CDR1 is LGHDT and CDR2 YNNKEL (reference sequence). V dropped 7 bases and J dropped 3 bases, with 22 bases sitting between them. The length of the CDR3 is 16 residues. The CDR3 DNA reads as TGTGCCAGCACCATTAACTCGCGGGGAAGGAACTACGAGCAGTACTTC. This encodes CASTINSRGRNYEQYF.

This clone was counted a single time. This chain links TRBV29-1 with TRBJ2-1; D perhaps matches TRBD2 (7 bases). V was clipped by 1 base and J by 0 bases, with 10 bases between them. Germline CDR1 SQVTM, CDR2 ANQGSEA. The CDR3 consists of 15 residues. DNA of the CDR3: TGCAGCGTTGAAGGCGGGGGCAACTCCTACAATGAGCAGTTCTTC. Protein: CSVEGGGNSYNEQFF.

CDR3 region: CASSLDGNTIYF. In DNA form, the CDR3 reads TGTGCCAGCAGCTTAGATGGAAACACCATATATTTT. The chain recombines TRBV7-9 with TRBJ1-3, with D hard to call. The CDR3 runs 12 residues. The germline CDR1 and CDR2 sequences are SEHNR and FQNEAQ (reference sequence). V was shortened by 1 base and J by 3 bases, with 1 base between the two germline ends.

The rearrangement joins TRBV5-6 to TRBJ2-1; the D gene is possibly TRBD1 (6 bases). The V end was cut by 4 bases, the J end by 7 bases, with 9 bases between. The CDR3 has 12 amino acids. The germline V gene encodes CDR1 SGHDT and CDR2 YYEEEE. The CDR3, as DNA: TGTGCCAGCAGCCTACAGGGTAATGAGCAGTTCTTC. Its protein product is CASSLQGNEQFF.

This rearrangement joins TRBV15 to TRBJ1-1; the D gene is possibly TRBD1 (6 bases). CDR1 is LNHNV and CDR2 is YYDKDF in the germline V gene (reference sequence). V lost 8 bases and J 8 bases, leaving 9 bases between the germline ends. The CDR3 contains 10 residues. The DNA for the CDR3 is TGTGCCACCGGGGGGCAGGAAGCTTTCTTT. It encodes CATGGQEAFF.

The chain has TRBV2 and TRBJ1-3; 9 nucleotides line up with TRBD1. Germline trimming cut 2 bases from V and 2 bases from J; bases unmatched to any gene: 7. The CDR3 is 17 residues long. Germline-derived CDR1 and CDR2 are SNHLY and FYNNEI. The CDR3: CASSEKGRQGAGNTIYF. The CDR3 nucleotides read TGTGCCAGCAGTGAAAAGGGCCGACAGGGGGCTGGAAACACCATATATTTT.

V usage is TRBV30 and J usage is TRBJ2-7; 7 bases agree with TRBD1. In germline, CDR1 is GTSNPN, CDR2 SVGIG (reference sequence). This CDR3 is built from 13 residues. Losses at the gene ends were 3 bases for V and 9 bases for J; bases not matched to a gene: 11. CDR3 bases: TGTGCCTGGAGGGAAACAGGGGTCCTAAGGCAGTACTTC. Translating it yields CAWRETGVLRQYF.

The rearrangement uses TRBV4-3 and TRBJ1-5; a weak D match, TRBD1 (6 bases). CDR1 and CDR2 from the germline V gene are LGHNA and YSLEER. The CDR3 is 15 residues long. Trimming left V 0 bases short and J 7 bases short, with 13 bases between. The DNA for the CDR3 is TGCGCCAGCAGCCAAGATTCGGGGGGCGGCCAGCCCCAGCATTTT. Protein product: CASSQDSGGGQPQHF.

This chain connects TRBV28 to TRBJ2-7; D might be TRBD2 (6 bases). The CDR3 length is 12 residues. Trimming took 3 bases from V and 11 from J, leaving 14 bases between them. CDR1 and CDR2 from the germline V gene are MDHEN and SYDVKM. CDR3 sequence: CASSFQGLDEYF. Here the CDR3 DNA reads TGTGCCAGCAGTTTCCAGGGACTCGATGAGTACTTC. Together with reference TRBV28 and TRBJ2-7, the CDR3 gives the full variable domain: DVKVTQSSRYLVKRTGEKVFLECVQDMDHENMFWYRQDPGLGLRLIYFSYDVKMKEKGDIPEGYSVSREKKERFSLILESASTNQTSMYLCASSFQGLDEYFGPGTRLTVT.

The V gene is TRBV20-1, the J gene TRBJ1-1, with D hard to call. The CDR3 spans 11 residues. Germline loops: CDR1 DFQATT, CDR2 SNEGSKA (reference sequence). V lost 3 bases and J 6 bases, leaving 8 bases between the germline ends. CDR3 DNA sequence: TGCAGTGCTAGTTCATTCGCTGAAGCTTTCTTT. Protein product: CSASSFAEAFF.

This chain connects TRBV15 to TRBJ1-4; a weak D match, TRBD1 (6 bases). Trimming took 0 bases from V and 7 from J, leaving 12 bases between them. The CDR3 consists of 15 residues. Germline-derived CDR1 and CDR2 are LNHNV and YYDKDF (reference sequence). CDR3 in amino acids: CATSRDRGGGEKLFF. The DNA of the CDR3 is TGTGCCACCAGCAGAGACCGGGGAGGGGGTGAAAAACTGTTTTTT.

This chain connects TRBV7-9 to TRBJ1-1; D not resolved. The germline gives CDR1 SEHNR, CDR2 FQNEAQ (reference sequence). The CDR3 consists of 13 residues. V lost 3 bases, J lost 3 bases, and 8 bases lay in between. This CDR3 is CASSFGVDTEAFF. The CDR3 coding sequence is TGTGCCAGCAGCTTTGGGGTAGACACTGAAGCTTTCTTT.

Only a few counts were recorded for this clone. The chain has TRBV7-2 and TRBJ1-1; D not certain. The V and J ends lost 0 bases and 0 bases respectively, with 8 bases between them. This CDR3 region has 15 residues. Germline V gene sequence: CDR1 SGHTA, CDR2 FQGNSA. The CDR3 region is CASSLAGGLNTEAFF. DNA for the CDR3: TGTGCCAGCAGCTTAGCGGGCGGCCTGAACACTGAAGCTTTCTTT.

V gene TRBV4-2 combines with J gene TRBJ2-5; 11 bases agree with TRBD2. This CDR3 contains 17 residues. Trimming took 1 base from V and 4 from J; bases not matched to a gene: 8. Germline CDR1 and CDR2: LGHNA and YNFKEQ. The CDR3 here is CASSQGDSGGASETQYF. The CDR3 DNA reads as TGTGCCAGCAGCCAAGGGGATAGCGGGGGGGCATCAGAGACCCAGTACTTC.

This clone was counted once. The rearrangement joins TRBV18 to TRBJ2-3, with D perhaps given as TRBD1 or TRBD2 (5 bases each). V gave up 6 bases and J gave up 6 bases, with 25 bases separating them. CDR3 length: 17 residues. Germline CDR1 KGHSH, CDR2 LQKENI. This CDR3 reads CASSPRESTGPYDTQYF. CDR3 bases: TGTGCCAGCTCCCCCAGAGAATCAACGGGGCCCTATGATACGCAGTATTTT.

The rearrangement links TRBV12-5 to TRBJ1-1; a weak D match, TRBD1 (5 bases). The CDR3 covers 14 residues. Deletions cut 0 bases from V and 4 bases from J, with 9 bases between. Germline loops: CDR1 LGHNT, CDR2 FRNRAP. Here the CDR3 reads CASGLVVGGTEAFF. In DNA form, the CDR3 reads TGTGCTAGTGGTTTGGTTGTGGGGGGCACTGAAGCTTTCTTT.

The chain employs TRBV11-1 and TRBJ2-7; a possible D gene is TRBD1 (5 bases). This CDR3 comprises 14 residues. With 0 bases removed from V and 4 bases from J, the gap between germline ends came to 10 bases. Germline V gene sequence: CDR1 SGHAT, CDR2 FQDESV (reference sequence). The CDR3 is CASSLAQGTYEQYF. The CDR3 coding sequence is TGTGCCAGCAGCTTAGCGCAGGGTACGTACGAGCAGTACTTC.

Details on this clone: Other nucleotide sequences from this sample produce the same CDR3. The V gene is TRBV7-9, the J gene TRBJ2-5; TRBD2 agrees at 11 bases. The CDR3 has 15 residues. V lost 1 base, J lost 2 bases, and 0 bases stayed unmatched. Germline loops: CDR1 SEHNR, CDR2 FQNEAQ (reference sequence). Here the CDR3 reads CASSLGLAGQETQYF. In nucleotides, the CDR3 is TGTGCCAGCAGCTTAGGACTAGCGGGGCAAGAGACCCAGTACTTC.